The 3 T cell receptor beta chains below all came from one sample that was sequenced in a study of a mutant IDH1 vaccine in newly diagnosed glioma. The time point denotes: baseline, week 1 (first vaccination visit). Treatment defined: pre-vaccination baseline after standard-of-care therapy. Some clones are missing from TCRdb's copy, which holds only in-frame ones; the method was immunoSEQ multiplex PCR. The table has about 98,000 clones, approximately 90% seen once. Here the sequenced sample was PBMCs, taken from a glioma patient treated with radiotherapy, temozolomide or both. The source of these receptors is a woman aged 45-65 years with glioma.

The CDR3 sequence: CASSPRLVSGNTIYF. In DNA form, the CDR3 reads TGTGCCAGCAGTCCCCGACTGGTGTCTGGAAACACCATATATTTT. This sequence joins TRBV27 and TRBJ1-3; D not resolved. This CDR3 contains 15 residues. In germline, CDR1 is MNHEY, CDR2 SMNVEV (reference sequence). Trimming cost V 5 bases and J 1 base, with 12 bases left between them.

This chain joins TRBV19 and TRBJ2-2; possible D gene TRBD1, 5 bases. The CDR3 has 15 residues. V was clipped by 5 bases and J by 6 bases, with 16 bases between them. The germline V gene encodes CDR1 LNHDA and CDR2 SQIVND (reference sequence). CDR3: CASSLTDTLAGELFF. In nucleotides, the CDR3 is TGTGCCAGTAGTCTTACGGACACGCTCGCCGGGGAGCTGTTTTTT.

The CDR3 reads CAIASAGGLETQYF. CDR3 coding DNA: TGTGCCATCGCCTCGGCGGGAGGGCTCGAGACCCAGTACTTC. This rearrangement joins TRBV6-1 to TRBJ2-5, with 9 bases that match TRBD2. This CDR3 region has 14 residues. CDR1 is MNHNS, CDR2 SASEGT, per germline. The V gene end was trimmed by 10 bases and the J gene end by 5 bases; junction bases not matched to a gene: 11.